Listed here are 2 T cell receptor beta chains from one sample, sequenced in a study of identical twins. MiXCR was run by TCRdb on the 5' RACE reads, yielding one entry per CDR3 protein. The table shows roughly 350,000 distinct CDR3 sequences, with around an eighth occurring only once. The sample was also linked to a second study, of yellow fever vaccine responses in identical twins.

The sequenced sample consisted of CD8+ T cells sorted from blood. These receptors all come from a woman between 18 and 29 years old in good health.

This clonotype was seen repeatedly, ten times or more. This chain joins TRBV15 and TRBJ2-7; 9 nucleotides align to TRBD1. V lost 1 base, J lost 6 bases, and 7 bases stayed unmatched. The CDR3 has 15 residues. Germline V gene sequence: CDR1 LNHNV, CDR2 YYDKDF (reference sequence). The CDR3 DNA sequence: TGTGCCACCAGCAGAGGCCGGGACAGGGACCCCGAGCAGTACTTC. Protein product: CATSRGRDRDPEQYF.

This clonotype was recorded a few times. The chain is built from TRBV20-1 and TRBJ1-1; TRBD1 is a possible D gene (6 bases). This CDR3 region has 12 residues. Trimming took 3 bases from V and 1 from J, leaving 6 bases between them. Germline V gene sequence: CDR1 DFQATT, CDR2 SNEGSKA (reference sequence). The CDR3 DNA sequence: TGCAGTGCTAGGGGGGCGAACACTGAAGCTTTCTTT. It is translated as CSARGANTEAFF.